One and the same sample provided the 28 T cell receptor beta chains below, sequenced in a study of cytomegalovirus exposure and HLA in healthy donors. The primer mix had 60 Vbeta and 13 Jbeta primers. This table comes from immunoSEQ multiplex PCR, and its TCRdb copy is limited to in-frame clones, with some not included. The table records roughly 100,000 clones, around 80% of them present only once. The sequenced sample consisted of PBMCs. The source is a woman aged 45 to 65 in good health and CMV-seropositive.

This chain links TRBV2 with TRBJ2-7, with 10 positions matching TRBD2. Germline loops: CDR1 SNHLY, CDR2 FYNNEI. The CDR3 length is 13 residues. The junction had 6 bases not matched to a gene; V was cut back by 7 bases and J by 6 bases. The CDR3 nucleotides are TGTGCCAGCAATCTAGCGGGGGAAGGCGAGCAGTACTTC. Its protein is CASNLAGEGEQYF.

The chain carries TRBV4-1 and TRBJ1-5; D is ambiguous. Germline-derived CDR1 and CDR2 are MGHRA and YSYEKL. The V end was cut by 4 bases, the J end by 5 bases, with 18 bases between. This CDR3 has 16 residues. CDR3 loop: CASSPGEATIYQPQHF. The CDR3 region has the DNA TGCGCCAGCAGCCCTGGGGAGGCGACTATTTATCAGCCCCAGCATTTT.

The chain carries TRBV5-1 and TRBJ1-2; tentative D call: TRBD1 (5 bases). The CDR3 loop spans 15 amino acids. Germline CDR1 SGHRS, CDR2 YFSETQ. Trimming shortened V by 4 bases and J by 4 bases, and 17 bases separated the two germline ends. The CDR3: CASSVDRLGGYGYTF. The DNA of the CDR3 is TGCGCCAGCAGCGTCGACAGACTAGGAGGCTATGGCTACACCTTC.

This clone was counted only a few times. This sequence joins TRBV9 and TRBJ2-7, with TRBD2 matching over 7 bases. CDR3 length: 16 residues. Germline trimming cut 4 bases from V and 5 bases from J; bases unmatched to any gene: 15. Germline V lookup: CDR1 SGDLS, CDR2 YYNGEE. The CDR3 DNA follows: TGTGCCAGCAGCTCCTCGGGGGGTGGGGGTTCAGACGAGCAGTACTTC. Its protein is CASSSSGGGGSDEQYF.

For this clone: Other DNA sequences from this sample encode an identical CDR3 as well. This chain uses TRBV19 with TRBJ1-6; D might be TRBD1 (6 bases). Germline CDR1 reads LNHDA; CDR2 reads SQIVND (reference sequence). Deletions cut 1 base from V and 9 bases from J, with 13 bases between. The CDR3 totals 15 residues. The CDR3 DNA sequence: TGTGCCAGTAGTATAGGTGCAGGGGCGGCTTCACCCCTCCACTTT. This codes for CASSIGAGAASPLHF.

The rearrangement uses TRBV15 and TRBJ1-2, with 11 positions matching TRBD1. The germline gives CDR1 LNHNV, CDR2 YYDKDF (reference sequence). This CDR3 has 16 amino acids. V shed 1 base and J 6 bases; nucleotides not matched to a gene: 7. This chain's CDR3 is CATSRGTGGLAHGYTF. The CDR3 DNA follows: TGTGCCACCAGCAGAGGGACAGGGGGCCTCGCCCATGGCTACACCTTC.

The chain combines TRBV9 with TRBJ2-7; D not certain. V was pared by 0 bases and J by 5 bases, with 9 bases between. CDR1 is SGDLS, CDR2 YYNGEE, per germline. The CDR3 sequence is 13 residues long. The CDR3 sequence is CASSVALEDEQYF. For the CDR3, the DNA is TGTGCCAGCAGCGTAGCTTTAGAGGACGAGCAGTACTTC.

The chain has TRBV15 and TRBJ1-1; D might be TRBD1 (5 bases). Trimming pared 2 bases from V and 5 bases from J, leaving 12 bases between. The CDR3 length is 14 residues. The germline V gene encodes CDR1 LNHNV and CDR2 YYDKDF (reference sequence). The CDR3 DNA reads as TGTGCCACCAGCAGATGGGGGGAAGGGACTGAAGCTTTCTTT. It is translated as CATSRWGEGTEAFF. The entire variable domain, with the rest obtained from reference TRBV15 and TRBJ1-1, is as follows: DAMVIQNPRYQVTQFGKPVTLSCSQTLNHNVMYWYQQKSSQAPKLLFHYYDKDFNNEADTPDNFQSRRPNTSFCFLDIRSPGLGDTAMYLCATSRWGEGTEAFFGQGTRLTVV.

The gene calls are TRBV27 and TRBJ1-2; TRBD1 aligns across 10 bases. The CDR3 extends over 19 amino acids. The V gene's germline CDR1 is MNHEY and CDR2 SMNVEV (reference sequence). Trimming removed 6 bases from V and 4 bases from J; junction bases left unmatched: 20. Written as DNA, the CDR3 is TGTGCCAGCAGACCCCGCGGACAGGGGGTGGTGTCGTTGGTCTATGGCTACACCTTC. Its protein product is CASRPRGQGVVSLVYGYTF.

The chain employs TRBV5-1 and TRBJ1-4; 7 bases line up with TRBD1. V gave up 4 bases and J gave up 6 bases; unmatched junction bases: 9. The CDR3 runs 15 residues. CDR1 is SGHRS and CDR2 is YFSETQ in the germline V gene. CDR3 sequence: CASSIGGQRYEKLFF. DNA for the CDR3: TGCGCCAGCAGCATAGGGGGACAGCGCTATGAAAAACTGTTTTTT.

The chain combines TRBV10-3 with TRBJ2-3; 8 bases are shared with TRBD2. V dropped 2 bases and J dropped 0; count of bases not matched to a gene: 7. This CDR3 is built from 17 residues. CDR1 ENHRY and CDR2 SYGVKD come from the germline V gene. The CDR3 DNA sequence: TGTGCCATCAGTGAGACAGCGGGGGAGCTAAGCACAGATACGCAGTATTTT. Translated: CAISETAGELSTDTQYF.

In its sample, this clone was seen once. V usage is TRBV28 and J usage is TRBJ2-7; 7 positions agree with TRBD1. The CDR3 has 13 amino acids. Germline assignment: CDR1 MDHEN and CDR2 SYDVKM. V was clipped by 6 bases and J by 3 bases; unmatched bases: 5. CDR3 sequence reads: CASRTGSVYEQYF. CDR3 nucleotide sequence: TGTGCCAGCAGGACAGGGTCCGTCTACGAGCAGTACTTC.

The chain has TRBV7-2 and TRBJ2-5; tentative D call: TRBD1 (5 bases). Between the trimmed V and J ends, which lost 1 base and 0 bases, there was a span of 9 bases. Germline CDR1 and CDR2: SGHTA and FQGNSA. This CDR3 has 15 amino acids. The CDR3 DNA follows: TGTGCCAGCAGCTTAGGACAGCCGTACCAAGAGACCCAGTACTTC. Amino acids: CASSLGQPYQETQYF.

The chain carries TRBV27 and TRBJ1-1; D is undetermined. The CDR3 is 14 residues long. The germline CDR1 and CDR2 sequences are MNHEY and SMNVEV (reference sequence). V was cut by 1 base and J by 1 base, with 7 bases left in between. The CDR3, as DNA: TGTGCCAGCAGTTTATTCGGTACGAACACTGAAGCTTTCTTT. This sequence encodes CASSLFGTNTEAFF.

This chain uses TRBV5-1 with TRBJ2-1, with D tentatively TRBD2 (5 bases). V was trimmed by 0 bases and J by 4 bases, leaving 14 bases between them. Germline values: CDR1 SGHRS, CDR2 YFSETQ. CDR3 size: 16 residues. The CDR3 sequence is CASSLGGSQSYNEQFF. The CDR3, as DNA: TGCGCCAGCAGCTTGGGCGGGTCTCAATCATACAATGAGCAGTTCTTC.

This clone was seen just once. This rearrangement joins TRBV19 to TRBJ1-2; D is perhaps TRBD1 (5 bases). Deletions cut 6 bases from V and 4 bases from J, with 12 bases between. Per germline, CDR1 LNHDA and CDR2 SQIVND (reference sequence). The CDR3 contains 13 residues. The chain's CDR3 is CASRESGFYGYTF. CDR3 sequence (DNA): TGTGCCAGTAGGGAGTCAGGGTTCTATGGCTACACCTTC.

CDR3 residues: CASSKSGTGDYTDTQYF. In nucleotides, the CDR3 is TGTGCCAGCAGCAAATCGGGGACAGGGGATTACACAGATACGCAGTATTTT. The chain uses TRBV21-1 and TRBJ2-3; TRBD1 is the table's D call and was not checked against the DNA. TRBV21-1 is a pseudogene. The CDR3 runs 17 residues.

This clone was seen only once. The rearrangement links TRBV20-1 to TRBJ2-7, with D uncertain. The CDR3 is 11 amino acids. Trimming removed 1 base from V and 3 bases from J, with 4 bases in between. The V gene's germline CDR1 is DFQATT and CDR2 SNEGSKA (reference sequence). CDR3 sequence: CSARVIYEQYF. DNA for the CDR3: TGCAGTGCTAGAGTTATCTACGAGCAGTACTTC.

The genes are TRBV29-1 and TRBJ2-3; 8 bases align to TRBD1. The junction had 4 bases not matched to a gene; V was cut back by 5 bases and J by 0 bases. Germline V gives CDR1 SQVTM, CDR2 ANQGSEA. This CDR3 has 14 residues. The CDR3 DNA reads TGCAGCGTTCGGACAGGGAGTAGCACAGATACGCAGTATTTT. Translated, it gives CSVRTGSSTDTQYF.

This sequence joins TRBV13 and TRBJ1-1, with 7 bases aligning to TRBD1. Losses at the gene ends were 5 bases for V and 1 base for J; bases not matched to a gene: 7. From germline, CDR1 is PRHDT and CDR2 FYEKMQ (reference sequence). The CDR3 length is 15 residues. CDR3 sequence (DNA): TGTGCCAGCAGCCGAGGGGACAGACCGAACACTGAAGCTTTCTTT. This translates into CASSRGDRPNTEAFF.

This clone was seen a few times. This chain connects TRBV6-5 to TRBJ1-1, with D tentatively TRBD1 (5 bases). Deletions cut 4 bases from V and 1 base from J, with 7 bases between. The CDR3 is 13 amino acids. Germline values: CDR1 MNHEY, CDR2 SVGAGI. DNA for the CDR3: TGTGCCAGCAGTTGGACACGGAACACTGAAGCTTTCTTT. This sequence encodes CASSWTRNTEAFF.

The chain uses TRBV5-1 and TRBJ2-5; 7 nucleotides match TRBD1. CDR1 is SGHRS and CDR2 is YFSETQ in the germline V gene. The CDR3 is 16 amino acids. V was pared by 0 bases and J by 4 bases, with 9 bases of the junction left unmatched. CDR3 nucleotide sequence: TGCGCCAGCAGCTTGGCCCCCACAGGGGTGGGAGAGACCCAGTACTTC. This translates into CASSLAPTGVGETQYF.

The V and J genes are TRBV18 and TRBJ1-2; no definite D call. This CDR3 has 13 amino acids. V was clipped by 1 base and J by 3 bases, with 6 bases between them. CDR1 is KGHSH and CDR2 is LQKENI in the germline V gene. This chain's CDR3 is CASSPQEDYGYTF. The DNA of the CDR3 is TGTGCCAGCTCACCACAGGAGGACTATGGCTACACCTTC.

The rearrangement uses TRBV4-1 and TRBJ2-3, with 7 nucleotides matching TRBD2. This CDR3 region has 16 residues. The trim removed 0 bases at V and 4 bases at J, leaving 7 bases unmatched. CDR1 is MGHRA and CDR2 is YSYEKL in the germline V gene. Here the CDR3 DNA reads TGCGCCAGCAGCCAAGATCGGGGGGTTAGGGCAGATACGCAGTATTTT. Its translation: CASSQDRGVRADTQYF.

The genes are TRBV28 and TRBJ2-1, with TRBD2 matching over 8 bases. CDR1 and CDR2 (germline): MDHEN, SYDVKM. The CDR3 is 15 residues long. Trimming removed 3 bases from V and 4 bases from J; junction bases left unmatched: 5. CDR3 DNA sequence: TGTGCCAGCAGTTTCCCCCGGGGGGGGTACAATGAGCAGTTCTTC. It encodes CASSFPRGGYNEQFF.

This chain uses TRBV19 with TRBJ2-7; a possible D gene is TRBD1 (6 bases). V was shortened by 3 bases and J by 3 bases, with 9 bases between the two germline ends. The germline V gene encodes CDR1 LNHDA and CDR2 SQIVND (reference sequence). The CDR3 totals 13 residues. The CDR3 is CASSITDSYEQYF. CDR3 nucleotide sequence: TGTGCCAGTAGTATTACGGACAGCTACGAGCAGTACTTC.

This clone was seen a handful of times. Additional DNA sequences in this sample encode the identical CDR3. The gene calls are TRBV28 and TRBJ1-2; 7 bases are a match to TRBD1. Germline CDR1 and CDR2: MDHEN and SYDVKM. There are 13 residues in the CDR3. The junction had 7 bases not matched to a gene; V was cut back by 6 bases and J by 6 bases. CDR3 coding DNA: TGTGCCAGCAGGTCTACAGGGGAGGATGGCTACACCTTC. This sequence encodes CASRSTGEDGYTF.

V usage is TRBV4-2 and J usage is TRBJ2-1; 11 positions agree with TRBD2. Germline trimming cut 4 bases from V and 4 bases from J; bases unmatched to any gene: 6. Germline CDR1 and CDR2: LGHNA and YNFKEQ. CDR3 length: 16 amino acids. CDR3 region: CASSPVTSGVYNEQFF. The CDR3 DNA reads TGTGCCAGCAGCCCAGTGACTAGCGGGGTTTACAATGAGCAGTTCTTC.